Listed here are 23 T cell receptor beta chains from one sample, sequenced in a study of CD8+ T cells in alopecia areata. CD4+ lymphocytes from roughly five patients underwent sorting into CD25+CD127- populations. It was cDNA, reverse transcribed from extracted RNA, that served as the sequencing template. TCRdb keeps only in-frame clones here, not all; method: immunoSEQ multiplex PCR. The sample lists roughly 8,000 clones, 70% to 85% occurring once. The sequencing input was CD4+ Tregs sorted from blood. The receptors were gathered from a human donor with alopecia areata.

V usage is TRBV10-3 and J usage is TRBJ2-7, with 8 bases that match TRBD1. This CDR3 region has 13 residues. Germline loops: CDR1 ENHRY, CDR2 SYGVKD. V lost 4 bases and J lost 6; bases outside the gene matches: 5. The CDR3 nucleotides read TGTGCCATCAGTGGGACAGGGTCGGGCGAGCAGTACTTC. Amino acid sequence: CAISGTGSGEQYF.

V usage is TRBV6-6 and J usage is TRBJ2-7; no definite D call. Germline CDR1 and CDR2: MNHNY and SVGAGI (reference sequence). V gave up 0 bases and J gave up 3 bases, with 12 bases separating them. The CDR3 sequence is 15 residues long. CDR3 in amino acids: CASSYSWTKNYEQYF. The CDR3 DNA reads as TGTGCCAGCAGTTACTCCTGGACGAAGAACTACGAGCAGTACTTC.

This clone was observed a few times. CDR3 residues: CASSEQGPGKEYEQYF. The CDR3 nucleotides read TGTGCCAGCAGTGAACAGGGCCCAGGGAAGGAGTACGAGCAGTACTTC. This chain joins TRBV25-1 and TRBJ2-7; possible D gene TRBD1, 5 bases. CDR3 size: 16 residues. From germline, CDR1 is MGHDK and CDR2 SYGVNS. The germline V and J ends were trimmed by 2 bases and 4 bases, with 18 bases remaining between them.

The chain is built from TRBV13 and TRBJ2-7; D uncertain. Germline values: CDR1 PRHDT, CDR2 FYEKMQ (reference sequence). The length of the CDR3 is 15 residues. V shed 2 bases and J shed 5 bases, with 16 bases lying between them. Here the CDR3 DNA reads TGTGCCAGCAGCTTATATAGCAGACCTAACGACGAGCAGTACTTC. As protein: CASSLYSRPNDEQYF.

The V call is TRBV7-2, the J call TRBJ2-4, with unresolved D. From germline, CDR1 is SGHTA and CDR2 FQGNSA. The CDR3 is 17 residues long. V gave up 2 bases and J gave up 0 bases, with 14 bases separating them. CDR3: CASSLIGGSLAKNIQYF. CDR3 bases: TGTGCCAGCAGCTTAATTGGCGGAAGTTTAGCCAAAAACATTCAGTACTTC.

V gene TRBV11-2 combines with J gene TRBJ2-1, with 10 bases matching TRBD2. The length of the CDR3 is 12 residues. The germline gives CDR1 SGHAT, CDR2 FQNNGV. After removal of 7 bases from V and 8 bases from J, the junction contained 2 bases not matched to a gene. The CDR3 loop is CASKGLADEQFF. In DNA, the CDR3 is TGTGCCAGCAAAGGACTAGCGGATGAGCAGTTCTTC.

The J gene is TRBJ2-1, the V gene TRBV5-6; 7 positions agree with TRBD1. CDR1 is SGHDT and CDR2 is YYEEEE in the germline V gene. V lost 3 bases to trimming and J lost 9 bases; unmatched junction nucleotides: 12. The CDR3 is 15 residues long. CDR3 nucleotide sequence: TGTGCCAGCAGCTCTACAGGGGTTGGATGGGGTGAGCAGTTCTTC. The encoded protein is CASSSTGVGWGEQFF.

This clone was counted only a few times. The V call is TRBV28, the J call TRBJ1-5; D is uncertain. V lost 7 bases and J lost 2, with 15 bases in between. Germline V gives CDR1 MDHEN, CDR2 SYDVKM. The CDR3 is 15 residues long. In nucleotides, the CDR3 is TGTGCCAGCATCTCAGGAGGGTTCCGCAATCAGCCCCAGCATTTT. It specifies CASISGGFRNQPQHF.

This clone was seen a handful of times. The V and J genes are TRBV29-1 and TRBJ2-7; D call uncertain. V was pared by 5 bases and J by 4 bases, with 15 bases between. Germline V gene data show CDR1 as SQVTM and CDR2 as ANQGSEA. This CDR3 spans 13 amino acids. The chain's CDR3 is CSVPGPTRYEQYF. CDR3 bases: TGCAGCGTTCCGGGCCCGACCCGTTACGAGCAGTACTTC.

The chain couples TRBV5-1 to TRBJ2-7, with TRBD2 matching over 8 bases. V gave up 0 bases and J gave up 6 bases; unmatched junction bases: 8. CDR1 and CDR2 (germline): SGHRS, YFSETQ. The CDR3 loop spans 15 amino acids. The chain's CDR3 is CASSLDFASGGEQYF. CDR3 sequence (DNA): TGCGCCAGCAGCTTGGATTTTGCGAGCGGGGGCGAGCAGTACTTC.

The chain employs TRBV4-1 and TRBJ2-3, with D tentatively TRBD2 (5 bases). V was clipped by 2 bases and J by 12 bases, with 18 bases between them. This CDR3 has 14 residues. Per germline, CDR1 MGHRA and CDR2 YSYEKL. The CDR3 is CASSQPKEASTQYF. The DNA of the CDR3 is TGCGCCAGCAGCCAACCCAAGGAGGCCAGCACCCAGTATTTT.

The V call is TRBV29-1, the J call TRBJ1-5, with TRBD1 matching 9 bases. CDR3 length equals 14 residues. J was trimmed by 0 bases and V by 4 bases; bases with no gene match: 1. Germline V CDR1 and CDR2: SQVTM, ANQGSEA. The CDR3 coding sequence is TGCAGCGTTGTACAGGGGGCTAGCAATCAGCCCCAGCATTTT. It translates to CSVVQGASNQPQHF.

This clone turned up a few times. This rearrangement joins TRBV14 to TRBJ2-2; a possible D gene is TRBD1 (5 bases). From germline, CDR1 is SGHDN and CDR2 FVKESK. Trimming removed 4 bases at V and 5 bases at J, with 8 bases between. The CDR3 extends over 13 amino acids. For the CDR3, the DNA is TGTGCCAGCAGCCTCAGGGTAACCGGGGAGCTGTTTTTT. This encodes CASSLRVTGELFF.

V usage is TRBV11-2 and J usage is TRBJ2-5; 7 bases agree with TRBD2. The CDR3 runs to 15 residues. In germline, CDR1 is SGHAT, CDR2 FQNNGV. Unmatched junction bases numbered 5, after V lost 1 base and J lost 3 bases. The DNA for the CDR3 is TGTGCCAGCAGCTTAGTCGGGGGGATGAAAGAGACCCAGTACTTC. The encoded protein is CASSLVGGMKETQYF.

The chain has TRBV28 and TRBJ1-2; D perhaps matches TRBD1 (5 bases). This CDR3 spans 13 amino acids. The ends were cut back, 3 bases at V and 5 bases at J, with 10 bases in the middle. Germline assignment: CDR1 MDHEN and CDR2 SYDVKM. This CDR3 reads CASSFPGLYGYTF. CDR3 bases: TGTGCCAGCAGTTTTCCAGGGTTGTATGGCTACACCTTC.

This clone has only one observation. The J gene is TRBJ2-5, the V gene TRBV14; D call uncertain. This CDR3 region has 16 residues. V lost 4 bases to trimming and J lost 5 bases, with 20 bases between them. From germline, CDR1 is SGHDN and CDR2 FVKESK. This CDR3 reads CASSRSPILPGETQYF. CDR3 nucleotides: TGTGCCAGCAGCCGCTCACCCATACTACCCGGGGAGACCCAGTACTTC. The variable domain in full, with the rest retrieved from reference TRBV14 and TRBJ2-5, is EAGVTQFPSHSVIEKGQTVTLRCDPISGHDNLYWYRRVMGKEIKFLLHFVKESKQDESGMPNNRFLAERTGGTYSTLKVQPAELEDSGVYFCASSRSPILPGETQYFGPGTRLLVL.

The V call is TRBV4-2, the J call TRBJ2-1; no definite D call. This CDR3 comprises 11 residues. The germline CDR1 and CDR2 sequences are LGHNA and YNFKEQ. Trimming removed 4 bases at V and 8 bases at J, with 6 bases between. Here the CDR3 reads CASSRVDEQFF. CDR3 DNA: TGTGCCAGCAGCCGGGTAGATGAGCAGTTCTTC.

The gene calls are TRBV7-2 and TRBJ2-3, with 9 bases fitting TRBD2. CDR1 is SGHTA and CDR2 is FQGNSA in the germline V gene. V lost 1 base, J lost 5 bases, and 7 bases stayed unmatched. The CDR3 sequence is 16 residues long. Here the CDR3 DNA reads TGTGCCAGCAGCTTAGTAGCGCGGGGGGGCAGAGATACGCAGTATTTT. Protein product: CASSLVARGGRDTQYF.

The gene calls are TRBV18 and TRBJ2-7; possibly TRBD2 for D (6 bases). Germline V gene data show CDR1 as KGHSH and CDR2 as LQKENI. CDR3 length equals 14 residues. V lost 3 bases and J 3 bases, leaving 12 bases between the germline ends. The CDR3 here is CASSPSSGVYEQYF. In DNA form, the CDR3 reads TGTGCCAGCTCACCGTCGTCGGGGGTCTACGAGCAGTACTTC.

The rearrangement links TRBV4-1 to TRBJ1-2; no clear D. The germline CDR1 and CDR2 sequences are MGHRA and YSYEKL. The ends were cut back, 0 bases at V and 2 bases at J, with 10 bases in the middle. CDR3 length: 15 residues. In DNA, the CDR3 is TGCGCCAGCAGCCAAGATTGGGCGGGGAACTATGGCTACACCTTC. It is translated as CASSQDWAGNYGYTF.

The rearrangement uses TRBV2 and TRBJ2-1; 9 bases match TRBD2. This CDR3 comprises 16 residues. The V segment lost 8 bases and the J segment 0 bases; nucleotides outside the gene matches: 8. The germline V gene encodes CDR1 SNHLY and CDR2 FYNNEI. The CDR3 spells CASRYLAGSSYNEQFF. In DNA form, the CDR3 reads TGTGCCAGCCGATATCTAGCGGGAAGCTCCTACAATGAGCAGTTCTTC.

The chain uses TRBV2 and TRBJ2-7, with D unclear. V lost 5 bases, J lost 0 bases, and 8 bases lay in between. The CDR3 is 13 amino acids. CDR1 SNHLY and CDR2 FYNNEI come from the germline V gene. The CDR3 region has the DNA TGTGCCAGCAGTTTGCAAAACTCCTACGAGCAGTACTTC. Residues: CASSLQNSYEQYF.

The chain links TRBV9 to TRBJ2-5; 9 bases line up with TRBD1. The CDR3 is 15 amino acids. Germline V gives CDR1 SGDLS, CDR2 YYNGEE. V lost 4 bases and J lost 0; bases outside the gene matches: 4. The CDR3 spells CASSFRDRDQETQYF. Written as DNA, the CDR3 is TGTGCCAGCAGCTTCCGGGACAGGGACCAAGAGACCCAGTACTTC.